The rows below give T cell receptor beta chains drawn from one sample of a study of blood T cell repertoires in COVID-19. Sequenced by immunoSEQ multiplex PCR; TCRdb stores in-frame clones only, minus some. Among fewer than 250,000 clones listed, approximately 86% were seen once. The source material was peripheral blood. The receptors here all came from a man aged 55 to 69 with acute or convalescent COVID-19. Both conserved end residues are part of each CDR3. The order of the fields is clone size, V gene, D gene, J gene, CDR3 DNA, CDR3 protein. A D gene is named only where the DNA matches it firmly. Some rows have no size entry. The others give once, few or many, or a class for an expanded clone.

>once|TRBV6-5|NA|TRBJ2-7
TGTGCCAGCAGTCGGCTAGGAAGTTACGAGCAGTACTTC
CASSRLGSYEQYF
>few|TRBV11-2|TRBD1|TRBJ1-2
TGTGCCAGCAGCTTCTCGACAGGGCGGGTGGATGGCTACACCTTC
CASSFSTGRVDGYTF
>NA|TRBV28|TRBD1|TRBJ2-7
TGTGCCAGCACATGGATTGGGACAGGGATCCGAGAGCAGTACTTC
CASTWIGTGIREQYF
>NA|TRBV11-2|NA|TRBJ2-3
TGTGCCAGCAAGTATCTTGTTGAGGGGGGGACCACAGATACGCAGTATTTT
CASKYLVEGGTTDTQYF
>NA|TRBV2|TRBD2|TRBJ2-3
TGTGCCAGCACGGAAAGCGGGGGGAGCACAGATACGCAGTATTTT
CASTESGGSTDTQYF
>NA|TRBV27|NA|TRBJ1-1
TGTGCCAGCAGTCGGGGGGCGGCTGAAGCTTTCTTT
CASSRGAAEAFF
>NA|TRBV19|TRBD2|TRBJ2-1
TGTGCCAGTAGTACCGGGACTAGCGGCTACAATGAGCAGTTCTTC
CASSTGTSGYNEQFF
>NA|TRBV5-1|TRBD2|TRBJ2-5
TGCGCCAGCAGCTTGGAAGGTCTAGCGGGGGGTGAGACCCAGTACTTC
CASSLEGLAGGETQYF
>NA|TRBV19|NA|TRBJ1-5
TGTGCCAGTAGTTCGGTTGGGAGGTCATTCAATCAGCCCCAGCATTTT
CASSSVGRSFNQPQHF
>NA|TRBV7-2|NA|TRBJ1-2
TGTGCCAGCAGCTTAGTGGGCATAGCTAACTATGGCTACACCTTC
CASSLVGIANYGYTF
>once|TRBV27|TRBD1|TRBJ2-1
TGTGCCAGCAGTCGACCGGGACAGTACAATGAGCAGTTCTTC
CASSRPGQYNEQFF